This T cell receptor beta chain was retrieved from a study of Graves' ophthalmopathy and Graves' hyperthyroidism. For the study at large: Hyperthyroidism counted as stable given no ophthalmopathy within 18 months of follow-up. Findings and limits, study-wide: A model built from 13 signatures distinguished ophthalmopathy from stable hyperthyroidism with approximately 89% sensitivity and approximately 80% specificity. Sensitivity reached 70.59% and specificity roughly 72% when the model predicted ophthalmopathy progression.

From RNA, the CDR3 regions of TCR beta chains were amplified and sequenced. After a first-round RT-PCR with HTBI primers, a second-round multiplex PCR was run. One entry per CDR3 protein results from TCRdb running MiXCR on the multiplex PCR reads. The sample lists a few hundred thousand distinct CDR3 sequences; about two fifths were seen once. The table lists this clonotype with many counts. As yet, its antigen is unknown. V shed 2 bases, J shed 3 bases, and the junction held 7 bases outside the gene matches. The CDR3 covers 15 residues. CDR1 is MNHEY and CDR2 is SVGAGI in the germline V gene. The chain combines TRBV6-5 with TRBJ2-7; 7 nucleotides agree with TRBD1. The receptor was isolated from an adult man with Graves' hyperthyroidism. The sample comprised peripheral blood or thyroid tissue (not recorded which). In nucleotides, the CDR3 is TGTGCCAGCAGTTACACTCAAACAGGGGACTACGAGCAGTACTTC. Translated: CASSYTQTGDYEQYF.